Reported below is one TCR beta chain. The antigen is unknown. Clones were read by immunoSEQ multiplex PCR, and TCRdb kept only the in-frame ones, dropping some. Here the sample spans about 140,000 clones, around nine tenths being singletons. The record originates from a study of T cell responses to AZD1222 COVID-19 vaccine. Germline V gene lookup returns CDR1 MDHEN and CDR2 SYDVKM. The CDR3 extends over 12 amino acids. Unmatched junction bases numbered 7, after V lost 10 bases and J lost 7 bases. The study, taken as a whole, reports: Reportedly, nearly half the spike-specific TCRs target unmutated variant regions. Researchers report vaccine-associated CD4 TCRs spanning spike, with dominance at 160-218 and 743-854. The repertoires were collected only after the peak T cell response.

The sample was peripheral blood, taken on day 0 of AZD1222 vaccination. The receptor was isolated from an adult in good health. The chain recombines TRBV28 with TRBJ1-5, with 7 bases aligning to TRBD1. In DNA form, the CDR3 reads TGTGCCACCCAGACAGGGTTGCAGCCCCAGCATTTT. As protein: CATQTGLQPQHF.